This entry features one T cell receptor (beta chain) sequence. This record belongs to a study of shared clonotypes between healthy human individuals. This CDR3 comprises 14 residues. CDR1 and CDR2 from the germline V gene are SNHLY and FYNNEI. V shed 3 bases and J shed 7 bases, with 16 bases lying between them. Sorted-subset replicate PCR reactions were performed with 200 ng DNA, corresponding to tens of thousands of T cell genomes. The repertoire was sequenced with immunoSEQ multiplex PCR; TCRdb's copy has only in-frame clones and lacks some. Of around 980,000 clones listed, about four fifths are singletons.

This TCR was recovered from a man younger than 30 in good health. Some clones in this sample may be carry-over from other donors' samples. J is TRBJ2-7 and V is TRBV2; D not resolved. Sample: memory CD4+ T cells from PBMCs. Indicated subset: CD45RA-negative fraction. The CDR3, as DNA: TGTGCCAGCAGTGATATAGCAGGCCAAGGAGAGCAGTACTTC. It translates to CASSDIAGQGEQYF.